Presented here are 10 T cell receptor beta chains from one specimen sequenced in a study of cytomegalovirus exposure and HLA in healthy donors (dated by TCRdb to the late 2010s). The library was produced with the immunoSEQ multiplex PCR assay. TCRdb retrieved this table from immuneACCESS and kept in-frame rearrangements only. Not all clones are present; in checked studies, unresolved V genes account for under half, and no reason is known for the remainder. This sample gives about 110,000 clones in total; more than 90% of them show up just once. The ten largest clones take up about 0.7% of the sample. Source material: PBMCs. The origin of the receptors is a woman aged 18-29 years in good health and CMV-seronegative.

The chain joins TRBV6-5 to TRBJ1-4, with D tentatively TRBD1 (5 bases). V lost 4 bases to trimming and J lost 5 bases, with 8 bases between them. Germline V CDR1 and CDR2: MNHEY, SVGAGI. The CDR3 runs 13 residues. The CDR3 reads CASSFGGNEKLFF. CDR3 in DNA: TGTGCCAGCAGTTTCGGGGGAAATGAAAAACTGTTTTTT.

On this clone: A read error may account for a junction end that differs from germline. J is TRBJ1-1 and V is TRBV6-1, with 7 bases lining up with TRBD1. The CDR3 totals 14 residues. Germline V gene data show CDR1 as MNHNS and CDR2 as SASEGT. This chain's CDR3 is CASSEGGLNTEAFF. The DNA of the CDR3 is TGTGCCAGCAGCGAAGGGGGCCTCAACACTGAAGCTTTCTTT.

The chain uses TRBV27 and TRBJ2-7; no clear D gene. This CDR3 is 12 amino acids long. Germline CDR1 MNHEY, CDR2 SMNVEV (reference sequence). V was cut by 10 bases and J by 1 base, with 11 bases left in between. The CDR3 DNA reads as TGTGCCACAGGTCTGGGTTCCTACGAGCAGTACTTC. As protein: CATGLGSYEQYF.

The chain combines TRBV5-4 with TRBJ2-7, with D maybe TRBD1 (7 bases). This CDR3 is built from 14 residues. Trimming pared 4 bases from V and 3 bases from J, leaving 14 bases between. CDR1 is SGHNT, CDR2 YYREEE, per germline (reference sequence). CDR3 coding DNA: TGTGCCAGCAGCCCTGGAGGGGGCTTCTACGAGCAGTACTTC. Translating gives CASSPGGGFYEQYF.

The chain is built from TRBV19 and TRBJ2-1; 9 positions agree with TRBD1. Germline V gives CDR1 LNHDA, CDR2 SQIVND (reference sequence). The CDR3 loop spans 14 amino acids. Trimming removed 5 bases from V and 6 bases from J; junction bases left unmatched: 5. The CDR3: CASSLRDRANEQFF. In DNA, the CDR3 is TGTGCCAGTAGTCTCCGGGACAGGGCCAATGAGCAGTTCTTC.

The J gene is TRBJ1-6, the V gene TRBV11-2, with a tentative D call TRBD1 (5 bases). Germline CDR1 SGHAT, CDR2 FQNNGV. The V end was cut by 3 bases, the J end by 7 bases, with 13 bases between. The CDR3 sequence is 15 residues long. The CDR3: CASSLATGENSPLHF. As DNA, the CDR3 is TGTGCCAGCAGCTTGGCTACAGGAGAGAATTCACCCCTCCACTTT.

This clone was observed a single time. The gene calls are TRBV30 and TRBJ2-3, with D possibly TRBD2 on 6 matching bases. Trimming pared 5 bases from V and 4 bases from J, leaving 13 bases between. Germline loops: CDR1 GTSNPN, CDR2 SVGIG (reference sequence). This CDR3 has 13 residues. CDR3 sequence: CAWGRRNPDTQYF. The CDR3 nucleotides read TGTGCCTGGGGGAGGAGGAATCCAGATACGCAGTATTTT.

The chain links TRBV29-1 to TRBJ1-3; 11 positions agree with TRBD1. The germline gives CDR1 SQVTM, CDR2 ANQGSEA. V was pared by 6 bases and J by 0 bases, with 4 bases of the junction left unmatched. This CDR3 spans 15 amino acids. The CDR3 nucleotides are TGCAGCGTGGGACAGGGGGAATTCTCTGGAAACACCATATATTTT. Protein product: CSVGQGEFSGNTIYF.

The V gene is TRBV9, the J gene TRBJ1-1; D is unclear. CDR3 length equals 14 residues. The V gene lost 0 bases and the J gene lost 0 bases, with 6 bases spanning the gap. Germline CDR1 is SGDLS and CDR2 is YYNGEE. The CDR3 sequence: CASSVDGMNTEAFF. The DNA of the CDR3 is TGTGCCAGCAGCGTAGACGGGATGAACACTGAAGCTTTCTTT.

The DNA of the CDR3 is TGTGCCAGCAGCCGACAGGCCACGGGCACTGAAGCTTTCTTT. Its protein is CASSRQATGTEAFF. The rearrangement uses TRBV6-5 and TRBJ1-1; D may be TRBD1 (6 bases). CDR1 is MNHEY and CDR2 is SVGAGI in the germline V gene. The ends were cut back, 6 bases at V and 4 bases at J, with 15 bases in the middle. The CDR3 sequence is 14 residues long.